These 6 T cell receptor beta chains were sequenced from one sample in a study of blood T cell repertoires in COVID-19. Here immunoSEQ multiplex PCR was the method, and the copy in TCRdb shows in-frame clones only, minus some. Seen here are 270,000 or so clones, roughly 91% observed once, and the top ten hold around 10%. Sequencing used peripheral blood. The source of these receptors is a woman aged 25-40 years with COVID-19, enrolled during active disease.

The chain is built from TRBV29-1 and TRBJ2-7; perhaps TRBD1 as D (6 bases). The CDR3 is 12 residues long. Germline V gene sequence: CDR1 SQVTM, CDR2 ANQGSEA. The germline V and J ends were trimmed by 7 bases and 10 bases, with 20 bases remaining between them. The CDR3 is CSAIRRDIGQYF. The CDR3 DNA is TGCAGCGCAATCCGACGGGACATCGGACAGTACTTC.

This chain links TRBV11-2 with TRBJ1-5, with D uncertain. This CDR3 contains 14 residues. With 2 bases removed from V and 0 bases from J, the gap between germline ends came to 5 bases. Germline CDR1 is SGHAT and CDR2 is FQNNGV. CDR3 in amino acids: CASSLTDSNQPQHF. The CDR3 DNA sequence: TGTGCCAGCAGCTTAACAGATAGCAATCAGCCCCAGCATTTT.

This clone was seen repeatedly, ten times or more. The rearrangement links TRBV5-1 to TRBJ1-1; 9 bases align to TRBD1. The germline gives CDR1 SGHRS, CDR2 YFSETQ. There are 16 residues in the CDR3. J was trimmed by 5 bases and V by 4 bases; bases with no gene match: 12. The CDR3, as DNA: TGCGCCAGCAGCCCTTTCCGGACAGGGGAGGGAACTGAAGCTTTCTTT. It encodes CASSPFRTGEGTEAFF.

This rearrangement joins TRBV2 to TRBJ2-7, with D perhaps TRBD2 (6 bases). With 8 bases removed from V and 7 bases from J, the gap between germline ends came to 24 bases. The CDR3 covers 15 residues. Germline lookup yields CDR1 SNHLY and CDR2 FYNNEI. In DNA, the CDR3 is TGTGCCAGCGACATGGGATCGGGAGACATACGGGAGCAGTACTTC. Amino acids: CASDMGSGDIREQYF.

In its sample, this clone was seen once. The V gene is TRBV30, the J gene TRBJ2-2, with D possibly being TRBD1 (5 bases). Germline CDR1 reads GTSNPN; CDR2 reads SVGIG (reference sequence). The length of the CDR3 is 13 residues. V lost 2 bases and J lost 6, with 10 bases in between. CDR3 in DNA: TGTGCCTGGAGTCTCCAGGGTCCCGGGGAGCTGTTTTTT. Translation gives CAWSLQGPGELFF.

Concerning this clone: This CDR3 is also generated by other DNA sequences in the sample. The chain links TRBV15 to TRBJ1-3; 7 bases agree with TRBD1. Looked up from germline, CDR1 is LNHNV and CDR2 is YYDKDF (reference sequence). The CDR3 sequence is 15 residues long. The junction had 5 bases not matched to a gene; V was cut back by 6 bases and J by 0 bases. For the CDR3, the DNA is TGTGCCACCAGTCGGGACAGACTCTCTGGAAACACCATATATTTT. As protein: CATSRDRLSGNTIYF.